The 30 T cell receptor beta chains below come from one sample, sequenced in a study of beta chain features in type 1 diabetes. General study findings and limits: Moderate but significant shortening of TCRB CDR3s was recorded in all four CD4+ subsets from Type 1 diabetes patients.

Antigen specificity for these receptors is unknown. Expressed TCRB transcripts got sequenced, as all isolated RNA was reverse transcribed. Assay: immunoSEQ multiplex PCR; the TCRdb copy retains only in-frame clones and omits some. Of a few hundred thousand clones in the sample, about a tenth were seen once. The sequencing input was naive CD4+ T cells from blood. These TCRs come from a man aged 30-40 years with type 1 diabetes.

The chain is built from TRBV6-5 and TRBJ1-1, with a weak D call TRBD1 (6 bases). The CDR3 is 16 residues long. CDR1 MNHEY and CDR2 SVGAGI come from the germline V gene. V was pared by 2 bases and J by 3 bases, with 16 bases between. For the CDR3, the DNA is TGTGCCAGCAGTTACCGGAGTCAGGGGTTGGACACTGAAGCTTTCTTT. Translation gives CASSYRSQGLDTEAFF.

A few counts support this clone. The chain recombines TRBV5-4 with TRBJ1-1; no clear D. The CDR3 length is 14 residues. Trimming shortened V by 4 bases and J by 1 base, and 11 bases separated the two germline ends. The germline V gene has CDR1 SGHNT and CDR2 YYREEE (reference sequence). The CDR3: CASSNPRGNTEAFF. As DNA, the CDR3 is TGTGCCAGCAGCAATCCACGGGGGAACACTGAAGCTTTCTTT.

The chain carries TRBV6-1 and TRBJ2-3; TRBD2 matches at 7 bases. V lost 6 bases, J lost 8 bases, and 14 bases stayed unmatched. Germline V lookup: CDR1 MNHNS, CDR2 SASEGT. CDR3 length equals 15 residues. The CDR3 protein is CASRRERGGYGTQYF. The DNA of the CDR3 is TGTGCCAGCAGGAGGGAGCGGGGTGGTTATGGTACGCAGTATTTT.

The J gene is TRBJ2-7, the V gene TRBV19, with TRBD1 identical over 7 bases. CDR3 length: 14 residues. Trimming removed 0 bases from V and 1 base from J; junction bases left unmatched: 0. Germline V gene lookup returns CDR1 LNHDA and CDR2 SQIVND (reference sequence). The CDR3 here is CASSIDRGSYEQYF. Written as DNA, the CDR3 is TGTGCCAGTAGTATAGACAGGGGGTCCTACGAGCAGTACTTC. The full variable domain, its missing parts supplied by reference TRBV19 and TRBJ2-7, is DGGITQSPKYLFRKEGQNVTLSCEQNLNHDAMYWYRQDPGQGLRLIYYSQIVNDFQKGDIAEGYSVSREKKESFPLTVTSAQKNPTAFYLCASSIDRGSYEQYFGPGTRLTVT.

This chain uses TRBV7-9 with TRBJ2-5, with 8 bases lining up with TRBD2. Germline V gives CDR1 SEHNR, CDR2 FQNEAQ (reference sequence). The CDR3 is 14 residues long. V lost 1 base, J lost 4 bases, and 2 bases stayed unmatched. CDR3 amino acids: CASSLGTSRETQYF. The CDR3 DNA reads TGTGCCAGCAGCTTAGGGACTAGCCGAGAGACCCAGTACTTC.

A few counts support this clone. The chain joins TRBV7-2 to TRBJ2-3; unclear D gene. This CDR3 contains 13 residues. V lost 5 bases, J lost 2 bases, and 8 bases lay in between. CDR1 is SGHTA and CDR2 is FQGNSA in the germline V gene. CDR3 nucleotides: TGTGCCAGCAGCCTCTCCTTCACAGATACGCAGTATTTT. Its translation is CASSLSFTDTQYF. Variable domain in full (rest from reference TRBV7-2 and TRBJ2-3): GAGVSQSPSNKVTEKGKDVELRCDPISGHTALYWYRQSLGQGLEFLIYFQGNSAPDKSGLPSDRFSAERTGGSVSTLTIQRTQQEDSAVYLCASSLSFTDTQYFGPGTRLTVL.

In its sample, this clone was seen a few times. The chain joins TRBV5-1 to TRBJ2-3; TRBD2 matches at 8 bases. The CDR3 totals 14 residues. J lost 3 bases, V lost 6 bases, and 6 bases had no gene match. From germline, CDR1 is SGHRS and CDR2 YFSETQ. CDR3 sequence reads: CASNSGGGTDTQYF. DNA for the CDR3: TGCGCCAGCAACTCTGGCGGGGGGACAGATACGCAGTATTTT.

J is TRBJ1-1 and V is TRBV7-9, with D uncertain. With 0 bases removed from V and 4 bases from J, the gap between germline ends came to 9 bases. This CDR3 has 14 residues. The V gene's germline CDR1 is SEHNR and CDR2 FQNEAQ (reference sequence). CDR3: CASSLALSVTEAFF. In DNA form, the CDR3 reads TGTGCCAGCAGCTTAGCTCTGTCAGTCACTGAAGCTTTCTTT.

The V call is TRBV25-1, the J call TRBJ2-7, with a weak D call TRBD1 (6 bases). Trimming shortened V by 1 base and J by 6 bases, and 10 bases separated the two germline ends. This CDR3 has 13 amino acids. Germline CDR1 is MGHDK and CDR2 is SYGVNS. CDR3 protein: CASSELWTAEQYF. The CDR3 region has the DNA TGTGCCAGCAGTGAATTATGGACAGCCGAGCAGTACTTC.

This clone has only a few counts. The chain uses TRBV29-1 and TRBJ2-3, with 7 bases fitting TRBD2. This CDR3 region has 13 residues. Germline V gene sequence: CDR1 SQVTM, CDR2 ANQGSEA. V shed 7 bases, J shed 0 bases, and the junction held 4 bases outside the gene matches. The CDR3 loop is CSASGESTDTQYF. CDR3 nucleotide sequence: TGCAGCGCCAGCGGGGAAAGCACAGATACGCAGTATTTT.

The chain recombines TRBV5-4 with TRBJ2-1; TRBD2 matches at 7 bases. J lost 3 bases, V lost 1 base, and 10 bases had no gene match. Germline-derived CDR1 and CDR2 are SGHNT and YYREEE (reference sequence). This CDR3 has 17 residues. CDR3 in amino acids: CASSLLWGGSDYNEQFF. The CDR3 DNA sequence: TGTGCCAGCAGCTTGCTCTGGGGAGGGAGCGACTACAATGAGCAGTTCTTC.

The CDR3 is CASRRGETQYF. CDR3 coding DNA: TGTGCCAGCAGGAGAGGAGAGACCCAGTACTTC. The chain recombines TRBV11-2 with TRBJ2-5; D unclear. The germline gives CDR1 SGHAT, CDR2 FQNNGV. CDR3 length equals 11 residues. Trimming shortened V by 6 bases and J by 4 bases, and 6 bases separated the two germline ends.

This clone appeared a few times. The V and J genes are TRBV4-3 and TRBJ2-3, with 8 bases matching TRBD1. Germline V gene sequence: CDR1 LGHNA, CDR2 YSLEER. The V segment lost 4 bases and the J segment 4 bases; nucleotides outside the gene matches: 7. The CDR3 consists of 15 residues. The CDR3 nucleotides read TGCGCCAGCAGCCGCGGACAGGGACTCGCAGATACGCAGTATTTT. Translating it yields CASSRGQGLADTQYF.

This chain uses TRBV23-1 with TRBJ2-5; 8 bases match TRBD1. TRBV23-1 is an ORF for which the function is uncertain. With 3 bases clipped from V and 11 bases from J, the junction kept 14 bases outside the gene matches. This CDR3 comprises 15 residues. The CDR3 sequence is CASSHIRDRRASQYF. The CDR3 DNA is TGCGCCAGCAGTCACATCCGGGACAGGAGAGCCTCGCAGTACTTC.

This clone was observed a few times. This rearrangement joins TRBV7-8 to TRBJ2-3; D ambiguous. The germline V gene encodes CDR1 SGHVS and CDR2 FQNEAQ. V lost 1 base and J lost 8, with 10 bases in between. CDR3 length: 13 residues. The CDR3 region has the DNA TGTGCCAGCAGCTTAGTCGTAGCAGCTACGCAGTATTTT. Protein sequence: CASSLVVAATQYF.

This chain joins TRBV7-8 and TRBJ1-1, with 10 nucleotides matching TRBD1. Unmatched junction bases numbered 5, after V lost 4 bases and J lost 3 bases. Germline loops: CDR1 SGHVS, CDR2 FQNEAQ. CDR3 length: 15 amino acids. CDR3 protein: CASSSWTGGDTEAFF. CDR3 coding DNA: TGTGCCAGCAGCTCATGGACAGGGGGGGACACTGAAGCTTTCTTT.

This clone was found a few times. The rearrangement uses TRBV7-3 and TRBJ2-6; D possibly corresponds to TRBD2 (7 bases). The V and J ends lost 2 bases and 4 bases respectively, with 12 bases between them. The CDR3 length is 16 residues. Germline assignment: CDR1 SGHTA and CDR2 FQGTGA. CDR3 region: CASSLVGGPGANVLTF. The CDR3 DNA is TGTGCCAGCAGCTTAGTGGGGGGGCCAGGGGCCAACGTCCTGACTTTC.

V usage is TRBV30 and J usage is TRBJ1-5; perhaps TRBD1 as D (6 bases). Trimming pared 3 bases from V and 7 bases from J, leaving 13 bases between. This CDR3 comprises 13 residues. Germline CDR1 and CDR2: GTSNPN and SVGIG (reference sequence). CDR3 nucleotide sequence: TGTGCCTGGAGCCAGGGGTCCAGACAGCCCCAGCATTTT. It codes for CAWSQGSRQPQHF.

This clone was detected a few times. The V call is TRBV7-9, the J call TRBJ1-4, with D unresolved. This CDR3 contains 14 residues. The germline gives CDR1 SEHNR, CDR2 FQNEAQ (reference sequence). V was trimmed by 3 bases and J by 10 bases, leaving 15 bases between them. The CDR3 nucleotides read TGTGCCAGCAGCTTTGGCTCCGGAGAGGCAAAACTGTTTTTT. Translating gives CASSFGSGEAKLFF.

This clone was seen a few times. CDR3 nucleotide sequence: TGTGCCAGCAGTTTACCCCTACTAGCGGGGCGGCACGAGCAGTACTTC. Protein product: CASSLPLLAGRHEQYF. The V gene is TRBV28, the J gene TRBJ2-7; 10 nucleotides line up with TRBD2. Germline trimming cut 2 bases from V and 5 bases from J; bases unmatched to any gene: 9. This CDR3 is built from 16 residues. Per germline, CDR1 MDHEN and CDR2 SYDVKM.

This clone has just a few counts. The rearrangement links TRBV7-3 to TRBJ1-6, with 7 bases lining up with TRBD1. Trimming at V came to 5 bases and at J to 10 bases, leaving 8 bases not matched to a gene. The CDR3 consists of 14 residues. Per germline, CDR1 SGHTA and CDR2 FQGTGA. The CDR3 bases are TGTGCCAGCAGCCTAGGGGGCGCAGGGTCACCCCTCCACTTT. It is translated as CASSLGGAGSPLHF.

The chain links TRBV11-2 to TRBJ2-5, with 9 positions matching TRBD2. Germline V CDR1 and CDR2: SGHAT, FQNNGV. This CDR3 is 16 amino acids long. V was pared by 1 base and J by 5 bases, with 8 bases of the junction left unmatched. CDR3 region: CASSLVGSGGLETQYF. The CDR3, as DNA: TGTGCCAGCAGCTTAGTGGGTAGCGGGGGATTGGAGACCCAGTACTTC.

The table lists this clone with a few counts. The rearrangement links TRBV4-1 to TRBJ1-5; TRBD1 matches 10 bases. V was clipped by 2 bases and J by 5 bases; unmatched bases: 9. Germline lookup yields CDR1 MGHRA and CDR2 YSYEKL. This CDR3 has 17 residues. The CDR3 spells CASSQRDRGGGDQPQHF. The DNA for the CDR3 is TGCGCCAGCAGCCAACGGGACAGGGGAGGAGGAGATCAGCCCCAGCATTTT.

This clone has just a few counts. The chain couples TRBV19 to TRBJ2-2; the D is unclear. Germline-derived CDR1 and CDR2 are LNHDA and SQIVND (reference sequence). CDR3 length: 11 amino acids. V shed 7 bases and J shed 3 bases, with 3 bases lying between them. The CDR3: CASTYTGELFF. As DNA, the CDR3 is TGTGCCAGTACCTACACCGGGGAGCTGTTTTTT.

The chain is built from TRBV9 and TRBJ2-2; maybe TRBD2 (6 bases). V was pared by 1 base and J by 1 base, with 14 bases between. Looked up from germline, CDR1 is SGDLS and CDR2 is YYNGEE. The CDR3 length is 17 residues. The CDR3 reads CASSVHGTGGNTGELFF. The CDR3, as DNA: TGTGCCAGCAGCGTACATGGGACCGGGGGGAACACCGGGGAGCTGTTTTTT.

This clone appeared a few times. The genes are TRBV11-2 and TRBJ2-7; D is possibly TRBD1 (5 bases). The germline V and J ends were trimmed by 0 bases and 0 bases, with 15 bases remaining between them. Germline values: CDR1 SGHAT, CDR2 FQNNGV. This CDR3 region has 17 residues. The chain's CDR3 is CASSLDRYRPSSYEQYF. CDR3 sequence (DNA): TGTGCCAGCAGCTTAGATCGTTACAGGCCTAGCTCCTACGAGCAGTACTTC.

The chain has TRBV7-3 and TRBJ2-3, with TRBD2 identical over 15 bases. From germline, CDR1 is SGHTA and CDR2 FQGTGA. J lost 12 bases, V lost 2 bases, and 3 bases had no gene match. The CDR3 consists of 14 residues. CDR3 nucleotide sequence: TGTGCCAGCAGCTTAGGGACTAGCGGGGGGCCTCAGTATTTT. It specifies CASSLGTSGGPQYF.

This clone was found a few times. The chain uses TRBV10-3 and TRBJ2-2, with TRBD2 identical over 7 bases. The CDR3 length is 14 residues. Germline V gene sequence: CDR1 ENHRY, CDR2 SYGVKD. J was trimmed by 5 bases and V by 6 bases; bases with no gene match: 6. The CDR3 protein is CAIRREAGTGELFF. In DNA form, the CDR3 reads TGTGCCATCAGAAGGGAAGCGGGAACCGGGGAGCTGTTTTTT.

The chain joins TRBV7-3 to TRBJ2-2, with 10 bases aligning to TRBD1. Germline trimming cut 3 bases from V and 7 bases from J; bases unmatched to any gene: 8. The CDR3 is 16 amino acids. CDR1 SGHTA and CDR2 FQGTGA come from the germline V gene. CDR3 in amino acids: CASSFGTGDRGGELFF. As DNA, the CDR3 is TGTGCCAGCAGCTTCGGGACAGGGGACCGGGGCGGGGAGCTGTTTTTT.

This clone has more than one count but fewer than ten. The chain combines TRBV5-4 with TRBJ2-5, with D perhaps matching TRBD2 (6 bases). The CDR3 is made up of 14 amino acids. Germline CDR1 reads SGHNT; CDR2 reads YYREEE (reference sequence). Trimming cost V 4 bases and J 5 bases, with 15 bases left between them. The CDR3 region is CASSEPGRGETQYF. As DNA, the CDR3 is TGTGCCAGCAGCGAACCCGGTCGGGGGGAGACCCAGTACTTC.